These 13 T cell receptor beta chains originate from one sample sequenced in a study of shared clonotypes between healthy human individuals. Libraries were prepared by immunoSEQ multiplex PCR; TCRdb keeps only in-frame clonotypes and omits some of them. The sample shows 2 million to 2.5 million clones, 80% to 95% of them seen only once. The source material was naive CD4+ T cells from PBMCs. The subset is: CD45RA+ positively selected. The origin of the receptors is a man between 18 and 29 years old in good health. Some clones in this sample may be carry-over from other donors' samples.

The chain uses TRBV30 and TRBJ1-1, with 8 bases matching TRBD1. Germline V gene lookup returns CDR1 GTSNPN and CDR2 SVGIG (reference sequence). CDR3 size: 12 residues. V lost 5 bases and J lost 1; bases outside the gene matches: 0. DNA of the CDR3: TGTGCCTGGGACAGGGGGAACACTGAAGCTTTCTTT. Amino acid sequence: CAWDRGNTEAFF.

Regarding this clone: An end of the junction differs from the germline gene, which may be a read error. The chain recombines TRBV19 with TRBJ2-5, with 7 bases matching TRBD1. The germline gives CDR1 LNHDA, CDR2 SQIVND (reference sequence). This CDR3 comprises 15 residues. Written as DNA, the CDR3 is TGTGCCAGTAGTATCGGGCAGGGACAGAGGGAGAACCAGTACTTC. This sequence encodes CASSIGQGQRENQYF.

The gene calls are TRBV5-1 and TRBJ2-1, with 10 bases aligning to TRBD2. There are 16 residues in the CDR3. The ends lost 0 bases at V and 7 bases at J; junction bases unmatched: 7. Per the germline V gene, CDR1 is SGHRS and CDR2 is YFSETQ. The CDR3 DNA reads as TGCGCCAGCAGCTTGGAAGCGGGAGGGGCGGTGAATGAGCAGTTCTTC. This translates into CASSLEAGGAVNEQFF.

This chain connects TRBV28 to TRBJ2-1, with TRBD1 matching 11 bases. The CDR3 runs 16 residues. The J segment lost 7 bases and the V segment lost 6 bases, leaving 11 bases of the junction unmatched. Germline CDR1 is MDHEN and CDR2 is SYDVKM. CDR3 sequence reads: CASSSETGTGGNEQFF. CDR3 nucleotide sequence: TGTGCCAGCAGCTCCGAGACCGGGACAGGGGGTAATGAGCAGTTCTTC.

The chain is built from TRBV7-2 and TRBJ2-6; 9 nucleotides line up with TRBD1. After removal of 3 bases from V and 3 bases from J, the junction contained 9 bases not matched to a gene. Germline V gene lookup returns CDR1 SGHTA and CDR2 FQGNSA. The CDR3 is 18 amino acids. The CDR3 here is CASSLTGGILYGANVLTF. The DNA of the CDR3 is TGTGCCAGCAGCTTGACAGGGGGGATTCTGTATGGGGCCAACGTCCTGACTTTC.

The chain has TRBV5-1 and TRBJ1-5; D call uncertain. From germline, CDR1 is SGHRS and CDR2 YFSETQ. This CDR3 spans 15 amino acids. V was cut by 0 bases and J by 4 bases, with 11 bases left in between. This CDR3 reads CASSLGNSRNQPQHF. For the CDR3, the DNA is TGCGCCAGCAGCTTGGGTAACAGCCGGAATCAGCCCCAGCATTTT.

The CDR3 is CASSTYPGDRRHEQYF. The CDR3 DNA reads TGTGCCAGCAGCACGTACCCCGGGGACAGACGACACGAGCAGTACTTC. V usage is TRBV11-2 and J usage is TRBJ2-7; 7 bases are a match to TRBD1. This CDR3 is 16 amino acids long. Germline values: CDR1 SGHAT, CDR2 FQNNGV. The V gene end was trimmed by 5 bases and the J gene end by 5 bases; junction bases not matched to a gene: 15.

V gene TRBV5-1 combines with J gene TRBJ1-1; a weak D match, TRBD1 (5 bases). This CDR3 has 16 residues. Germline V gene sequence: CDR1 SGHRS, CDR2 YFSETQ. The ends were cut back, 4 bases at V and 1 base at J, with 17 bases in the middle. CDR3 sequence reads: CASSLLGQGRNTEAFF. CDR3 coding DNA: TGCGCCAGCAGCCTACTGGGGCAGGGACGGAACACTGAAGCTTTCTTT.

A remark on this clone: This same CDR3 is encoded by further DNA sequences in the sample. J is TRBJ2-3 and V is TRBV5-1, with a tentative D call TRBD1 (5 bases). V was clipped by 0 bases and J by 3 bases, with 8 bases between them. This CDR3 has 14 residues. CDR1 is SGHRS and CDR2 is YFSETQ in the germline V gene. The CDR3 here is CASSLGDSTDTQYF. As DNA, the CDR3 is TGCGCCAGCAGCTTGGGTGACAGTACAGATACGCAGTATTTT.

As DNA, the CDR3 is TGTGCCAGAAGCCCACAGGTAAGCTCCTACAATGAGCAGTTCTTC. It translates to CARSPQVSSYNEQFF. V is TRBV5-3 and J is TRBJ2-1; D possibly corresponds to TRBD1 (5 bases). TRBV5-3 is placed among ORFs of uncertain function. V was pared by 4 bases and J by 0 bases, with 11 bases between. The CDR3 has 15 amino acids.

The V call is TRBV11-2, the J call TRBJ2-7; D assignment may be TRBD1 or TRBD2 (5 bases each). In germline, CDR1 is SGHAT, CDR2 FQNNGV. CDR3 length: 15 amino acids. The germline V and J ends were trimmed by 6 bases and 2 bases, with 17 bases remaining between them. CDR3 sequence reads: CASRVGRTPTYEQYF. DNA of the CDR3: TGTGCCAGCAGAGTGGGACGGACCCCCACCTACGAGCAGTACTTC.

This sequence joins TRBV9 and TRBJ1-2; 8 nucleotides line up with TRBD1. Germline V gene lookup returns CDR1 SGDLS and CDR2 YYNGEE. V gave up 3 bases and J gave up 6 bases; unmatched junction bases: 4. This CDR3 is 13 amino acids long. In DNA, the CDR3 is TGTGCCAGCAGCGCGGACAGGGACGATGGCTACACCTTC. Translated: CASSADRDDGYTF.

On this clone itself: The sample holds other DNA sequences that translate to the same CDR3. The chain recombines TRBV6-6 with TRBJ2-7; 9 positions match TRBD2. CDR1 and CDR2 (germline): MNHNY, SVGAGI (reference sequence). The CDR3 totals 14 residues. Unmatched junction bases numbered 3, after V lost 5 bases and J lost 1 base. For the CDR3, the DNA is TGTGCCAGCAGTGGGCTAGCGGGATCCTACGAGCAGTACTTC. Amino acid sequence: CASSGLAGSYEQYF.